This T cell receptor (beta chain) was sequenced for a study of shared clonotypes between healthy human individuals. General study points: Sharing of clonotypes among donors was expected to vary with sequencing depth.

At deep level, the assay was performed. The authors' processing: Because ImmunoSEQ provided only junction sequences with no quality scores, the filtering differed. Libraries were prepared by immunoSEQ multiplex PCR; TCRdb keeps only in-frame clonotypes and omits some of them. V, J and clone size reflect that table, while D and trimming were determined from the DNA. There are fewer than 600,000 clones in the sample; roughly four fifths occur only once, and about 11% lies in the top ten. To note about this clone: As yet, its antigen is unknown.

This CDR3 has 13 residues. The V and J ends lost 4 bases and 6 bases respectively, with 7 bases between them. Germline V lookup: CDR1 MNHNS, CDR2 SASEGT. Nashville, Tennessee was home to all donors, each a Caucasian adult. Sample: PBMCs. The chain couples TRBV6-1 to TRBJ1-6, with D tentatively TRBD1 (5 bases). This clonotype was sampled from a woman aged 40 to 50 in good health. Some clones in this sample may be carry-over from other donors' samples. Here the CDR3 DNA reads TGTGCCAGCAGTGCAGACAGTAATTCACCCCTCCACTTT. Translating gives CASSADSNSPLHF.